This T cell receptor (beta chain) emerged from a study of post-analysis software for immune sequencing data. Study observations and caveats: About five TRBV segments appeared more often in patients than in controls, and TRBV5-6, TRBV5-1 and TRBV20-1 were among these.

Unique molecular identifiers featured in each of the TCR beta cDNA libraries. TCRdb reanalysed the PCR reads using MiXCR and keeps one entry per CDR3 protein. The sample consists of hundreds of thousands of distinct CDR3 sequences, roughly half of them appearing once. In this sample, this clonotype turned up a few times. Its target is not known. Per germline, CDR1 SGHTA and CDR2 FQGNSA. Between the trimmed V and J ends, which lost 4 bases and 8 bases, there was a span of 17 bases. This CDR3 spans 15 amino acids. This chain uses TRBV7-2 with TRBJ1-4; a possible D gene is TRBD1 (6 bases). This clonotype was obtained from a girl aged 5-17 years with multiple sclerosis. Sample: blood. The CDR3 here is CASSSLTGSHEKLFF. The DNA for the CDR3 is TGTGCCAGCAGCTCCTTGACAGGATCACACGAAAAACTGTTTTTT.